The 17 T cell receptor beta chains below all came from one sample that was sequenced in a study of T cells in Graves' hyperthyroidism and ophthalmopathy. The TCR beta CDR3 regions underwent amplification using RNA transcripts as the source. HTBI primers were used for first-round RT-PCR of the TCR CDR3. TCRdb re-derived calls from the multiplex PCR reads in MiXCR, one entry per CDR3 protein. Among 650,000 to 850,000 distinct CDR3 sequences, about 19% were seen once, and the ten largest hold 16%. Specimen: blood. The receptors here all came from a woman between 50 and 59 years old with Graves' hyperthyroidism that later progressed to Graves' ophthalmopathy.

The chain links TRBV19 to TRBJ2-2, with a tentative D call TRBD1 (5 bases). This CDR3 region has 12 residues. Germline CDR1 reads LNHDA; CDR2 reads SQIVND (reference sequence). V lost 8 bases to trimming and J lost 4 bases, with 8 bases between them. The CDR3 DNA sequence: TGTGCCAGTCGTCAGGGCACCGGGGAGCTGTTTTTT. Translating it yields CASRQGTGELFF.

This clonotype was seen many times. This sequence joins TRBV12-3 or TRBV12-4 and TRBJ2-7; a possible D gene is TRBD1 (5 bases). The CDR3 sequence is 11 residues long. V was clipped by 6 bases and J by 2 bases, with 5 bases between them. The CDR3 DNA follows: TGTGCCAGCAGACAGGCCTACGAGCAGTACTTC. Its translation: CASRQAYEQYF.

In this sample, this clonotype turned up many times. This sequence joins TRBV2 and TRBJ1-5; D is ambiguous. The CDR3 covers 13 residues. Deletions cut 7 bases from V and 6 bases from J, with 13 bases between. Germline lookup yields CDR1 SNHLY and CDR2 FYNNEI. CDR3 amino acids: CASKVALGQPQHF. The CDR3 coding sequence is TGTGCCAGCAAAGTAGCGCTGGGTCAGCCCCAGCATTTT.

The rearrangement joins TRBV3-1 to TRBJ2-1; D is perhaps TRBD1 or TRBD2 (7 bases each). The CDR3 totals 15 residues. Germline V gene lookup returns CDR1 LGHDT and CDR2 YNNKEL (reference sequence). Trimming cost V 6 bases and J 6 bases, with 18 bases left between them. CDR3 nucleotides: TGTGCCAGCAGACCCAGGGGGGGCCACTTCAATGAGCAGTTCTTC. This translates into CASRPRGGHFNEQFF.

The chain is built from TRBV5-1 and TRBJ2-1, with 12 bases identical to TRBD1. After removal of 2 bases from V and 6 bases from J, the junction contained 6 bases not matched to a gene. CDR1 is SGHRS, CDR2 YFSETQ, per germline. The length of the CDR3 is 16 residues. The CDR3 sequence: CASSLKGTGGSNEQFF. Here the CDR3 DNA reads TGCGCCAGCAGCTTAAAAGGGACAGGGGGCTCCAATGAGCAGTTCTTC.

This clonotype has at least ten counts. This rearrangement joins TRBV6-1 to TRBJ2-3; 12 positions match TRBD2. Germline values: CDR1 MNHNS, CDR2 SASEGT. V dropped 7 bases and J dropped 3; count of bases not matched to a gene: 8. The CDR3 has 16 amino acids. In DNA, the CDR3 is TGTGCCAGCATCCGCCTAGCGGGGGGGCCGACAGATACGCAGTATTTT. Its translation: CASIRLAGGPTDTQYF.

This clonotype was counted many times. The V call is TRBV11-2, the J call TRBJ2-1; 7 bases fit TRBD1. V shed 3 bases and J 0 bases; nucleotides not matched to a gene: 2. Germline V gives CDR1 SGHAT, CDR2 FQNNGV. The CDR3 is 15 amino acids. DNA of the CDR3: TGTGCCAGCAGCTTTCCAGGGGGCTCCTACAATGAGCAGTTCTTC. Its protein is CASSFPGGSYNEQFF.

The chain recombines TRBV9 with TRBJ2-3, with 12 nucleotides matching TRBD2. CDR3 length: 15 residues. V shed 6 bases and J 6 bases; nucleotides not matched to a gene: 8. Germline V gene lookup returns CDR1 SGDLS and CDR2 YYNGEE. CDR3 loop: CASTESSGGVDTQYF. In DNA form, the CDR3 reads TGTGCCAGCACCGAATCTAGCGGGGGGGTGGATACGCAGTATTTT.

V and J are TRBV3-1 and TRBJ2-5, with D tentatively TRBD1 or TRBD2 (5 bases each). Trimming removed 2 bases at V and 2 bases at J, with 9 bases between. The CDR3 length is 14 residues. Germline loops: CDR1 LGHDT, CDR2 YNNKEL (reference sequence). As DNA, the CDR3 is TGTGCCAGCAGCCAACGGGACCTGCAAGAGACCCAGTACTTC. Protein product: CASSQRDLQETQYF.

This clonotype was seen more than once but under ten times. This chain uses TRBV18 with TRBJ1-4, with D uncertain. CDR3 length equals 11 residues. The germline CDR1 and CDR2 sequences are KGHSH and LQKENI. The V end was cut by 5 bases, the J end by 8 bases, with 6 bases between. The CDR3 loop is CASSGREKLFF. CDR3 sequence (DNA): TGTGCCAGCTCAGGGCGAGAAAAACTGTTTTTT.

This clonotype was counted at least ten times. CDR3 in amino acids: CASSQDRDSSTDTQYF. Written as DNA, the CDR3 is TGTGCCAGCAGCCAAGACCGGGACTCTAGCACAGATACGCAGTATTTT. The V call is TRBV3-1, the J call TRBJ2-3; D might be TRBD2 (6 bases). The CDR3 contains 16 residues. CDR1 LGHDT and CDR2 YNNKEL come from the germline V gene (reference sequence). The V end was cut by 0 bases, the J end by 0 bases, with 10 bases between.

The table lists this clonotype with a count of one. CDR3 bases: TGTGCCAGCTCACCACCGCTAGCGGGGGCCCACAATGAGCAGTTCTTC. Encoded protein: CASSPPLAGAHNEQFF. The chain has TRBV18 and TRBJ2-1; 10 positions agree with TRBD2. V trimming: 0 bases; J trimming: 5 bases; junction bases outside the gene matches: 4. CDR1 is KGHSH, CDR2 LQKENI, per germline. This CDR3 region has 16 residues.

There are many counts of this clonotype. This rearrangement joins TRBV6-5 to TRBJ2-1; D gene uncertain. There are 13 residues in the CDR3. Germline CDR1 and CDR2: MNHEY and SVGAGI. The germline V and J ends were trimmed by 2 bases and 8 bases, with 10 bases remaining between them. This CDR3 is CASSYDGLDEQFF. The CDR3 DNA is TGTGCCAGCAGTTACGATGGGTTGGATGAGCAGTTCTTC.

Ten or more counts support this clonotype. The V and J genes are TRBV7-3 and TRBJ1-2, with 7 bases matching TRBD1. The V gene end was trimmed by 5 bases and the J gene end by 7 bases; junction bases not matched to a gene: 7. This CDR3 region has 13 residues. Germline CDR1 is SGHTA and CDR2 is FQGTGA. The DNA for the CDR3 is TGTGCCAGCAGCCAAACAGGGGCCGCTGGCTACACCTTC. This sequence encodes CASSQTGAAGYTF. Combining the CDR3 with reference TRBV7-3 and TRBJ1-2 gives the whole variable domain GAGVSQTPSNKVTEKGKYVELRCDPISGHTALYWYRQSLGQGPEFLIYFQGTGAADDSGLPNDRFFAVRPEGSVSTLKIQRTERGDSAVYLCASSQTGAAGYTFGSGTRLTVV.

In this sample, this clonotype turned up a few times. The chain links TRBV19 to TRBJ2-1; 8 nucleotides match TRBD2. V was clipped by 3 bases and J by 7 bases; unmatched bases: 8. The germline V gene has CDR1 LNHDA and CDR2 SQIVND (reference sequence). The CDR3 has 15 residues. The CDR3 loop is CASSMSGGPRNEQFF. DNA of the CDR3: TGTGCCAGTAGTATGAGCGGGGGCCCAAGAAATGAGCAGTTCTTC.

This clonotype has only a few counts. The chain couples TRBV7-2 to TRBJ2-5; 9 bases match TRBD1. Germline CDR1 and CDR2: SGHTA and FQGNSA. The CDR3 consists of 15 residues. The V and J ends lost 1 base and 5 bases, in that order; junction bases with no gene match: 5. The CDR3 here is CASSLVDRGTETQYF. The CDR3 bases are TGTGCCAGCAGCTTAGTGGACAGGGGTACGGAGACCCAGTACTTC.

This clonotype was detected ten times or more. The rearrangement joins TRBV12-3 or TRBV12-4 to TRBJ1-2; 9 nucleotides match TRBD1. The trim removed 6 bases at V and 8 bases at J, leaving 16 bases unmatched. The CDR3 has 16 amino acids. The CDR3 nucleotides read TGTGCCAGCAGCCCCATACCGGGACAGGGAATTGGAGGCTACACCTTC. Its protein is CASSPIPGQGIGGYTF.